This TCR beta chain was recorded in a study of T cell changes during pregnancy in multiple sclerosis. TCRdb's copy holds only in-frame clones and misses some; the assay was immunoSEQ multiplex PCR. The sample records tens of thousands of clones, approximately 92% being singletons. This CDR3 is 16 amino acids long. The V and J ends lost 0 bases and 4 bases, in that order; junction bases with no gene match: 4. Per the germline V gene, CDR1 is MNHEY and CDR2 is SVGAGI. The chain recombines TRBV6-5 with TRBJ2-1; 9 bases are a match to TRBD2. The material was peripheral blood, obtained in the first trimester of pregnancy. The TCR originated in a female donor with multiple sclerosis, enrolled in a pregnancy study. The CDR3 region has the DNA TGTGCCAGCAGTTACTCGAGGACTAGCGTATACAATGAGCAGTTCTTC. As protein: CASSYSRTSVYNEQFF.